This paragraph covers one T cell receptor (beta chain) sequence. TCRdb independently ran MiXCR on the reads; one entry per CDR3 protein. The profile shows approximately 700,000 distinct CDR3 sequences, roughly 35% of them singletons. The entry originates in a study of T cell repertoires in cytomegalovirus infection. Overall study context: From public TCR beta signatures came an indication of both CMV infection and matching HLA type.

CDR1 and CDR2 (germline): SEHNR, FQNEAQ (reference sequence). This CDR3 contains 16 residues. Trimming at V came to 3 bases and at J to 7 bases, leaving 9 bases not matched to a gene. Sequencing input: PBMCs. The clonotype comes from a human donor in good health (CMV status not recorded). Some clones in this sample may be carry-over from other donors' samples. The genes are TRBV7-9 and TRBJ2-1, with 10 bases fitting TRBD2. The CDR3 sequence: CASSFYRSSGRNEQFF. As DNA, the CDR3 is TGTGCCAGCAGCTTTTACCGGTCTAGCGGGAGAAATGAGCAGTTCTTC.